This T cell receptor (beta chain) was recovered during a study of cytotoxic CD8 clonotypes in ibrutinib-treated CLL. This clone was seen just once. Its antigen is not known. As input for TCR beta libraries, about 1.9 micrograms of genomic DNA came from cryopreserved PBMCs. General study results and limits: Starting clonality was above that of age-matched healthy donors and tracked circulating CD8+ T-cell counts.

Clones were sequenced by immunoSEQ multiplex PCR, and TCRdb holds only the in-frame ones, with some missing. The sample has about 15,000 clones, under 65% seen once. V was clipped by 1 base and J by 1 base; unmatched bases: 7. Germline V gene sequence: CDR1 LGHNA, CDR2 YNFKEQ. This CDR3 has 17 amino acids. This receptor was taken from a human donor with chronic lymphocytic leukemia. The chain joins TRBV4-2 to TRBJ2-5, with 9 nucleotides matching TRBD2. This specimen consisted of PBMCs, obtained at an approximately 23-month disease-progression time point, from a patient treated with ibrutinib. This chain's CDR3 is CASSQVSGGGAQETQYF. Written as DNA, the CDR3 is TGTGCCAGCAGCCAAGTTTCTGGCGGGGGGGCCCAAGAGACCCAGTACTTC.